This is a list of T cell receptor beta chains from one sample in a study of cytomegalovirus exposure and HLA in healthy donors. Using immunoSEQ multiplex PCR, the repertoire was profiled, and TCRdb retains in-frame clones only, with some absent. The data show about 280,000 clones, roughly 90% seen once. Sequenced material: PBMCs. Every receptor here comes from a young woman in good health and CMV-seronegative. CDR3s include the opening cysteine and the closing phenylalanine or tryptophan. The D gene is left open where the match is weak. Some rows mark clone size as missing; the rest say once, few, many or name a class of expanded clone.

TGTTCCAGCACTGGGCAGCTGGGCGAGCAGTACTTC	CSSTGQLGEQYF	TRBV7-9	TRBJ2-7	-	-
TGTGCCAGCAGCCAAGATCAGGGTGGGCCCTCCTACGAGCAGTACTTC	CASSQDQGGPSYEQYF	TRBV4-2	TRBJ2-7	-	-
TGTGCCAGCAGCTTACAGGGTTGGTGGACTGAAGCTTTCTTT	CASSLQGWWTEAFF	TRBV5-6	TRBJ1-1	-	-
TGTGCCTCTGGGTCAGGGAAGGCCACTGAAGCTTTCTTT	CASGSGKATEAFF	TRBV30	TRBJ1-1	-	-
TGTGCCAGCAGCCGACTAGCAGCCGGGGAGCTGTTTTTT	CASSRLAAGELFF	TRBV6-4	TRBJ2-2	-	TRBD2
TGTGCCAGCAGCTACGGGACAGGGTACGGGTACGAGCAGTACTTC	CASSYGTGYGYEQYF	TRBV5-4	TRBJ2-7	-	TRBD1
TGTGCCACCTACAGGGACCGGAACACTGAAGCTTTCTTT	CATYRDRNTEAFF	TRBV10-3	TRBJ1-1	-	-
TGTGCCAGCAGCTTAAACAGGGGTGGCTATGGCTACACCTTC	CASSLNRGGYGYTF	TRBV7-9	TRBJ1-2	-	TRBD1
TGTGGAGGAGGGGGCGGCACTGAAGCTTTCTTT	CGGGGGTEAFF	TRBV7-9	TRBJ1-1	-	TRBD1
TGCGCCAGCAGCCGGGACTTCAAATACAAGCAGTACTTC	CASSRDFKYKQYF	TRBV5-1	TRBJ2-7	-	-
TGTGCCACAAAGACACCTACTAGCACAGATACGCAGTATTTT	CATKTPTSTDTQYF	TRBV19	TRBJ2-3	-	-
TGTGCCAGCAGCTTAGGACAGGGGGACACTGAAGCTTTCTTT	CASSLGQGDTEAFF	TRBV7-9	TRBJ1-1	-	TRBD1
TGTGCCAGCAGGACTGGGACTAGCGGGGGGGCAGGCACCGGGGAGCTGTTTTTT	CASRTGTSGGAGTGELFF	TRBV2	TRBJ2-2	-	TRBD2
TGTGCCTGGAGTGTAACGCCCTACGAGCAGTACTTC	CAWSVTPYEQYF	TRBV30	TRBJ2-7	-	-
TGTGCCAGCAGCTCAGCAGGGGGGCGGGAGCAGTTCTTC	CASSSAGGREQFF	TRBV5-4	TRBJ2-1	-	-
TGCGCCAGCAGCTCGGGACAGGGGAACGGCTACACCTTC	CASSSGQGNGYTF	TRBV5-1	TRBJ1-2	-	TRBD1
TGTGCCAGCAGCTCCGTAAAGAGTTCCAAGGACTGTAGCAATCAGCCCCAGCATTTT	CASSSVKSSKDCSNQPQHF	TRBV11-3	TRBJ1-5	-	-
TGTGCCTGGAGTGTACGTTATCCGGACAGGGGATATCAGCCCCAGCATTTT	CAWSVRYPDRGYQPQHF	TRBV30	TRBJ1-5	-	TRBD1
TGTGCCTGTCAACCCGGGACAGAACATGAAAAACTGTTTTTT	CACQPGTEHEKLFF	TRBV30	TRBJ1-4	-	TRBD1
TGTGCCAGCTCATCAGCGGACAGGGAACCCGACCTCATATCCTTCTCCTACGAGCAGTACTTC	CASSSADREPDLISFSYEQYF	TRBV18	TRBJ2-7	-	TRBD1
TGTGCCAGCAGCTTCGACACTTTGACCTACGAGCAGTACTTC	CASSFDTLTYEQYF	TRBV11-2	TRBJ2-7	-	-
TGTGCCAGCAGCGTACACCCGGAACTAGTTACCGCTGAGCAGTTCTTC	CASSVHPELVTAEQFF	TRBV9	TRBJ2-1	-	-
TGTGCCAGCAGCTTGGCCGTACTAGCGGGGGGCCCCGGGGAGCTGTTTTTT	CASSLAVLAGGPGELFF	TRBV5-4	TRBJ2-2	-	TRBD2
TGTGCCAGCAGTGACTCGGCGGTTACCGGGGAGCTGTTTTTT	CASSDSAVTGELFF	TRBV6-4	TRBJ2-2	-	-
TGTGCCAGCGCGCCCAGGCAGGACTACGAGCAGTACTTC	CASAPRQDYEQYF	TRBV18	TRBJ2-7	-	-
TGTGCCAGCAGAACCCTCCTAACCGGGACAGGGACCAATACGCAGTATTTT	CASRTLLTGTGTNTQYF	TRBV27	TRBJ2-3	-	TRBD1
TGTGCCAGCAGCTCCCGACAGGGGCCAAATGAGCAGTTCTTC	CASSSRQGPNEQFF	TRBV5-6	TRBJ2-1	-	TRBD1
TGTGCCAGCAGTGGTTTTCGGGGTCCCCCCTACGAGCAGTACTTC	CASSGFRGPPYEQYF	TRBV2	TRBJ2-7	-	-
TGCGCCAGCAGCTTGGCGGACAGGGGCTATGAGCAGTTCTTC	CASSLADRGYEQFF	TRBV5-1	TRBJ2-1	-	TRBD1
TGTGCCACCGGACAGGGGGCTAATACGGAGCAGTACTTC	CATGQGANTEQYF	TRBV6-5	TRBJ2-7	-	TRBD1
TGTGCCAGCAGTTACAAAACATCCTACAATGAGCAGTTCTTC	CASSYKTSYNEQFF	TRBV27	TRBJ2-1	once	-
TGTGCCAGTAGTAGCGGGGGGGCCTACGAGCAGTACTTC	CASSSGGAYEQYF	TRBV19	TRBJ2-7	-	TRBD2
TGTGCCAGCAGTTCTGCGCGAATTCCCAACAATGAGCAGTTCTTC	CASSSARIPNNEQFF	TRBV6-5	TRBJ2-1	-	-
TGTGCCAGCAGTGGAACCGGGACTAGCACCACAGATACGCAGTATTTT	CASSGTGTSTTDTQYF	TRBV6-1	TRBJ2-3	-	TRBD2
TGTGCCAGCAGCATAGGCGCGGGGGCCCAAGGGTGGAGCAATCAGCCCCAGCATTTT	CASSIGAGAQGWSNQPQHF	TRBV11-2	TRBJ1-5	-	-
TGTGCCAGCAGCTCGCGGACTAGCGGTGACAATGAGCAGTTCTTC	CASSSRTSGDNEQFF	TRBV5-4	TRBJ2-1	-	TRBD2
TGTGCCAGCAGGCTCGACAGGGGCAGCTACGAGCAGTACTTC	CASRLDRGSYEQYF	TRBV6-5	TRBJ2-7	-	TRBD1
TGCAGCGTTGATTCGGGAGTGGGTACCTACGAGCAGTACTTC	CSVDSGVGTYEQYF	TRBV29-1	TRBJ2-7	-	-
TGCGCCAGCAGCGGGGGGGGACAGGGCAACTATGGCTACACCTTC	CASSGGGQGNYGYTF	TRBV5-1	TRBJ1-2	-	TRBD1
TGTGCCAGCAGTTACAGAGGCGGGGAAGGTGGCTACACCTTC	CASSYRGGEGGYTF	TRBV6-5	TRBJ1-2	-	-
TGTGCCAGCAGTGTGAGTGGAGGAAACACTGAAGCTTTCTTT	CASSVSGGNTEAFF	TRBV2	TRBJ1-1	once	-
TGCGCTAGCAGCTTGGACAGGGGGCGTACCGTATACAATGAGCAGTTCTTC	CASSLDRGRTVYNEQFF	TRBV5-1	TRBJ2-1	-	TRBD1
TGTGCCAGCAGCTCGCTTGGTAGGGGGAACTATGGCTACACCTTC	CASSSLGRGNYGYTF	TRBV7-9	TRBJ1-2	-	-
TGTTCCAGCAGCTTAGAGGCGGGTTTGGGCTACACCTTC	CSSSLEAGLGYTF	TRBV7-9	TRBJ1-2	-	-
TGTGCCAGTAGTATAATGACCGGACAGGGGCGGTTTCGGACTGAAGCTTTCTTT	CASSIMTGQGRFRTEAFF	TRBV19	TRBJ1-1	-	TRBD1